These 19 T cell receptor beta chains came from one sample sequenced in a study of CD8+ T cells in alopecia areata. Sample treatment: oral pan-JAK inhibitor, 5-10 mg twice daily. Extracted from the samples, RNA was reverse transcribed into cDNA to serve as the sequencing template. Profiling relied on immunoSEQ multiplex PCR, and the TCRdb table lists in-frame clones only, not all of them. This table has hundreds of thousands of clones, roughly 66% appearing once. Sample: CD4+ T cells sorted from blood, taken around week 44, from a patient treated with tofacitinib. These receptors all come from a human donor with alopecia areata.

J is TRBJ2-3 and V is TRBV19; 15 bases line up with TRBD2. Germline loops: CDR1 LNHDA, CDR2 SQIVND (reference sequence). This CDR3 is 15 amino acids long. Unmatched junction bases numbered 2, after V lost 8 bases and J lost 2 bases. The CDR3, as DNA: TGTGCCAGTGGACTAGCGGGGGGGTACACAGATACGCAGTATTTT. Protein: CASGLAGGYTDTQYF.

In this sample, this clone turned up a few times. The chain has TRBV9 and TRBJ2-5; tentatively, D is TRBD1 (5 bases). The V gene's germline CDR1 is SGDLS and CDR2 YYNGEE. The ends were cut back, 2 bases at V and 2 bases at J, with 7 bases in the middle. The CDR3 consists of 13 residues. CDR3 amino acids: CASSVRQQETQYF. In nucleotides, the CDR3 is TGTGCCAGCAGCGTTCGACAGCAAGAGACCCAGTACTTC.

The chain couples TRBV30 to TRBJ1-1, with D possibly being TRBD1 (6 bases). Looked up from germline, CDR1 is GTSNPN and CDR2 is SVGIG (reference sequence). The V end was cut by 6 bases, the J end by 1 base, with 12 bases between. This CDR3 has 13 residues. The CDR3 DNA follows: TGTGCCTGTTCCGGGACACGGAACACTGAAGCTTTCTTT. It yields the protein CACSGTRNTEAFF.

CDR3 bases: TGTGCCTGGAACGGGGGGAAGACTGAAGCTTTCTTT. Encoded protein: CAWNGGKTEAFF. The chain employs TRBV30 and TRBJ1-1; perhaps TRBD1 as D (5 bases). V lost 4 bases, J lost 5 bases, and 11 bases lay in between. Germline V gives CDR1 GTSNPN, CDR2 SVGIG (reference sequence). The CDR3 sequence is 12 residues long.

The gene calls are TRBV19 and TRBJ2-5; TRBD2 matches at 13 bases. CDR1 and CDR2 (germline): LNHDA, SQIVND (reference sequence). The CDR3 consists of 15 residues. Trimming took 6 bases from V and 4 from J; bases not matched to a gene: 5. The CDR3 here is CASSPLAGGVETQYF. The CDR3 coding sequence is TGTGCCAGTAGCCCACTAGCGGGGGGGGTAGAGACCCAGTACTTC.

V and J are TRBV30 and TRBJ2-1; D assignment may be TRBD1 or TRBD2 (5 bases each). Germline V gives CDR1 GTSNPN, CDR2 SVGIG (reference sequence). This CDR3 contains 13 residues. Trimming stripped 2 bases from V and 6 bases from J, with 11 bases between. CDR3 nucleotide sequence: TGTGCCTGGAGTCGGGGACCTAGCAATGAGCAGTTCTTC. Translated: CAWSRGPSNEQFF.

This clone was seen a handful of times. V is TRBV2 and J is TRBJ1-2; D call uncertain. This CDR3 spans 15 amino acids. Per germline, CDR1 SNHLY and CDR2 FYNNEI. V was shortened by 5 bases and J by 0 bases, with 13 bases between the two germline ends. The CDR3 reads CASSLYSSSNYGYTF. CDR3 sequence (DNA): TGTGCCAGCAGTCTGTACAGCTCATCTAACTATGGCTACACCTTC.

The chain joins TRBV10-3 to TRBJ1-6; possible D gene TRBD1, 5 bases. This CDR3 is 13 amino acids long. V was cut by 11 bases and J by 8 bases, with 16 bases left in between. Germline CDR1 ENHRY, CDR2 SYGVKD. In nucleotides, the CDR3 is TGTGCCTGTAGTAAGGGGTCCGATTCACCCCTCCACTTT. As protein: CACSKGSDSPLHF.

The sample holds a few counts of this clone. The chain couples TRBV30 to TRBJ1-5, with a possible D match to TRBD1 (5 bases). V lost 0 bases, J lost 0 bases, and 9 bases lay in between. The germline V gene has CDR1 GTSNPN and CDR2 SVGIG (reference sequence). The CDR3 sequence is 15 residues long. The CDR3 reads CAWSVQQGSNQPQHF. In DNA form, the CDR3 reads TGTGCCTGGAGTGTACAGCAGGGTAGCAATCAGCCCCAGCATTTT.

V usage is TRBV7-2 and J usage is TRBJ2-3, with D maybe TRBD2 (5 bases). Germline loops: CDR1 SGHTA, CDR2 FQGNSA. This CDR3 has 15 residues. Trimming took off 6 bases at V and 1 base at J, with 14 bases between the two ends. The CDR3 bases are TGTGCCAGCAGACTCTGGCCCGGGGGCACAGATACGCAGTATTTT. This sequence encodes CASRLWPGGTDTQYF.

This chain connects TRBV30 to TRBJ2-5; D might be TRBD2 (7 bases). V was trimmed by 3 bases and J by 4 bases, leaving 18 bases between them. CDR3 length: 15 residues. Germline CDR1 and CDR2: GTSNPN and SVGIG (reference sequence). CDR3 residues: CAWSLQGGLRETQYF. In DNA form, the CDR3 reads TGTGCCTGGAGCCTACAGGGAGGGTTGCGAGAGACCCAGTACTTC.

This clone was seen a few times. The chain uses TRBV7-9 and TRBJ2-5; the D is unclear. The CDR3 has 12 amino acids. Germline CDR1 is SEHNR and CDR2 is FQNEAQ (reference sequence). V lost 5 bases and J lost 4, with 8 bases in between. CDR3 in DNA: TGTGCCAGCAGCCTATACCGAGAGACCCAGTACTTC. Translating it yields CASSLYRETQYF.

The chain joins TRBV5-1 to TRBJ2-4; a possible D gene is TRBD2 (6 bases). The CDR3 consists of 15 residues. Trimming left V 3 bases short and J 0 bases short, with 10 bases between. Per germline, CDR1 SGHRS and CDR2 YFSETQ. CDR3 region: CASSWSSEAKNIQYF. The CDR3 region has the DNA TGCGCCAGCAGCTGGTCTAGCGAAGCCAAAAACATTCAGTACTTC.

The chain joins TRBV4-3 to TRBJ2-3; TRBD2 matches at 8 bases. Trimming cost V 1 base and J 6 bases; bases outside gene matches: 12. This CDR3 is 17 amino acids long. Germline loops: CDR1 LGHNA, CDR2 YSLEER. In DNA form, the CDR3 reads TGCGCCAGCAGCCAAGGGGCCCAGCGGGGGCGGTACGATACGCAGTATTTT. It is translated as CASSQGAQRGRYDTQYF.

Worth noting for this clone: This sample includes further DNA sequences coding for the same CDR3. The CDR3 DNA sequence: TGCAGCGTCGACAGGGGTGGTTCTGAAGCTTTCTTT. This gives the protein CSVDRGGSEAFF. The J gene is TRBJ1-1, the V gene TRBV29-1, with 8 bases matching TRBD1. Germline CDR1 is SQVTM and CDR2 is ANQGSEA. CDR3 length: 12 residues. V shed 6 bases and J 6 bases; nucleotides not matched to a gene: 6. The whole variable domain, filled in from reference TRBV29-1 and TRBJ1-1, reads SAVISQKPSRDICQRGTSLTIQCQVDSQVTMMFWYRQQPGQSLTLIATANQGSEATYESGFVIDKFPISRPNLTFSTLTVSNMSPEDSSIYLCSVDRGGSEAFFGQGTRLTVV.

The J gene is TRBJ1-2, the V gene TRBV29-1; D is unresolved. The V gene's germline CDR1 is SQVTM and CDR2 ANQGSEA. CDR3 size: 13 residues. V shed 8 bases and J shed 0 bases, with 13 bases lying between them. CDR3 bases: TGCAGCTTTGCAATGTTGACTAACTATGGCTACACCTTC. Translation: CSFAMLTNYGYTF.

The chain employs TRBV2 and TRBJ1-5, with D maybe TRBD1 (6 bases). Germline values: CDR1 SNHLY, CDR2 FYNNEI. Trimming pared 5 bases from V and 3 bases from J, leaving 17 bases between. The CDR3 spans 16 residues. The CDR3 spells CASSLGPDRTNQPQHF. The CDR3 DNA reads TGTGCCAGCAGTTTAGGTCCGGACAGAACCAATCAGCCCCAGCATTTT.

The V gene is TRBV6-5, the J gene TRBJ2-3, with TRBD2 identical over 10 bases. J was trimmed by 1 base and V by 2 bases; bases with no gene match: 3. This CDR3 is built from 16 residues. Germline-derived CDR1 and CDR2 are MNHEY and SVGAGI. Written as DNA, the CDR3 is TGTGCCAGCAGTTACGGGCTAGCGGGGGGCACAGATACGCAGTATTTT. Protein sequence: CASSYGLAGGTDTQYF.

The table lists this clone with a few counts. The genes are TRBV5-1 and TRBJ1-1; the match to TRBD1 covers 7 bases. CDR3 length: 15 amino acids. The V segment lost 5 bases and the J segment 5 bases; nucleotides outside the gene matches: 12. Germline lookup yields CDR1 SGHRS and CDR2 YFSETQ. CDR3 protein: CASRTSGGADTEAFF. Written as DNA, the CDR3 is TGCGCCAGCAGGACGTCAGGGGGTGCGGATACTGAAGCTTTCTTT.